This T cell receptor beta chain was identified during a study of T-cell memory formation after mild COVID-19. About the research overall: TCR clusters largely stayed donor specific. Study-wide findings and caveats: Mostly located in CM and EM were contracting CD4+ clones, with contracting CD8+ clones located in EMRA.

Between the trimmed V and J ends, which lost 4 bases and 3 bases, there was a span of 16 bases. The CDR3 covers 15 residues. The germline V gene has CDR1 SGHRS and CDR2 YFSETQ. Each CDR3 protein gets one entry after TCRdb re-called the 5' RACE reads with MiXCR. The data show under 200,000 distinct CDR3 sequences, 9.5% to 13% seen once. As to this clonotype: The antigen remains unidentified. A read error is possible here, since a much larger clone lies one base away.

V gene TRBV5-1 combines with J gene TRBJ2-5; a possible D gene is TRBD1 (5 bases). The origin of this receptor is a man between 18 and 35 years old who had mild COVID-19 (a few samples of this study predate the infection). Cell type and time point are not known. The sequenced sample was PBMCs or a T cell subset sorted from them (not recorded which). CDR3: CASSVTVTVEETQYF. Written as DNA, the CDR3 is TGCGCCAGCAGCGTCACCGTGACAGTGGAAGAGACCCAGTACTTC.